These 2 T cell receptor beta chains were sequenced from one sample in a study of blood T cells in healthy people across ages. Primed by a sample-barcoded 5' primer and a J-beta primer mix, a second PCR proceeded for about 6 to 12 cycles. TCRdb passed the 5' RACE reads through MiXCR, listing each CDR3 protein once. The sample records roughly 1,500,000 distinct CDR3 sequences, approximately 38% being singletons. Sequenced input: blood. These TCRs come from a woman younger than 30 in good health.

The rearrangement links TRBV4-1 to TRBJ2-5, with 11 nucleotides matching TRBD2. CDR3 length: 18 residues. Germline assignment: CDR1 MGHRA and CDR2 YSYEKL. V shed 1 base, J shed 0 bases, and the junction held 7 bases outside the gene matches. In nucleotides, the CDR3 is TGCGCCAGCAGCCAAGTCCTAGCGGGGGGCGGGAACCAAGAGACCCAGTACTTC. Protein: CASSQVLAGGGNQETQYF.

The table lists this clonotype with a few counts. This chain links TRBV25-1 with TRBJ2-5, with D hard to call. Trimming shortened V by 6 bases and J by 5 bases, and 10 bases separated the two germline ends. This CDR3 spans 12 amino acids. Germline CDR1 MGHDK, CDR2 SYGVNS. The DNA for the CDR3 is TGTGCCAGCAGCCTTAACTGGGAGACCCAGTACTTC. It is translated as CASSLNWETQYF.